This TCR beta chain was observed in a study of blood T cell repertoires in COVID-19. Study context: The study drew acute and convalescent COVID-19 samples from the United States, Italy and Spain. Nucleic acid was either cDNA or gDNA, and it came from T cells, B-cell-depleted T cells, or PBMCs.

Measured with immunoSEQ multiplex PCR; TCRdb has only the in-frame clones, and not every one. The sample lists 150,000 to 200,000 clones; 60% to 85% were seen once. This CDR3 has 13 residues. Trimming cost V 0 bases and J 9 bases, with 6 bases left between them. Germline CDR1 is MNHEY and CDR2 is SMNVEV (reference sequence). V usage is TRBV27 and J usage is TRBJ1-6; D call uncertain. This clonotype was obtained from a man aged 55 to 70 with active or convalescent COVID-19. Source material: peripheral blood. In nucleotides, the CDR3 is TGTGCCAGCAGTTTATCCGGGGTTTCACCCCTCCACTTT. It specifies CASSLSGVSPLHF.